This T cell receptor (beta chain) emerged from a study of T cell repertoires in cytomegalovirus infection. The wider study: Peptides in the study included HLA-C-restricted and HLA-B-restricted CMV epitopes.

This clonotype was found many times. What it binds is unknown. Study-level results: Dominating the ex vivo response were HLA-C-restricted CMV-specific TCR beta clonotypes.

TCRdb processed the reads anew with MiXCR; each CDR3 protein has one entry. The table lists about 150,000 distinct CDR3 sequences, about 31% of them singletons. Sequences were derived from CD8+ T cells from cultured PBMCs, sampled from culture after CMV antigen stimulation. This clonotype was sampled from a human donor in good health (CMV status not recorded). Some clones in this sample may be carry-over from other donors' samples.

CDR3 DNA sequence: TGTGCCAGCAGCTCGAAACAGGGGGCTAATGAAAAACTGTTTTTT. Residues: CASSSKQGANEKLFF. The chain has TRBV27 and TRBJ1-4; TRBD1 agrees at 8 bases. V shed 6 bases, J shed 3 bases, and the junction held 6 bases outside the gene matches. The germline CDR1 and CDR2 sequences are MNHEY and SMNVEV (reference sequence). CDR3 length: 15 amino acids.